These 22 T cell receptor beta chains came from one sample sequenced in a study of blood T cell repertoires in COVID-19. Method: immunoSEQ multiplex PCR; TCRdb's copy keeps in-frame clones and lacks some. The table records about 210,000 clones, 80% to 90% of them present only once. Sequenced: PBMCs or T cells enriched from blood (not recorded which). The receptors were sampled from a man aged 40-50 years who had recovered from COVID-19.

V usage is TRBV5-5 and J usage is TRBJ1-1, with 8 bases that match TRBD1. V was clipped by 1 base and J by 0 bases; unmatched bases: 5. This CDR3 has 16 residues. Germline V gene sequence: CDR1 SGHKS, CDR2 YYEKEE (reference sequence). CDR3 sequence: CASSLRTGILNTEAFF. DNA for the CDR3: TGTGCCAGCAGCTTGCGGACAGGGATATTGAACACTGAAGCTTTCTTT.

This clone was seen only a few times. This sequence joins TRBV7-9 and TRBJ2-5; 8 bases fit TRBD2. The CDR3 contains 15 residues. Germline values: CDR1 SEHNR, CDR2 FQNEAQ (reference sequence). Germline trimming cut 4 bases from V and 9 bases from J; bases unmatched to any gene: 13. CDR3 in DNA: TGTGCCAGCAGCTCGTCGGGTAGCGGGGCCAGGGCCCAGTACTTC. Amino acids: CASSSSGSGARAQYF. The entire variable domain, with the rest obtained from reference TRBV7-9 and TRBJ2-5, is as follows: DTGVSQNPRHKITKRGQNVTFRCDPISEHNRLYWYRQTLGQGPEFLTYFQNEAQLEKSRLLSDRFSAERPKGSFSTLEIQRTEQGDSAMYLCASSSSGSGARAQYFGPGTRLLVL.

The rearrangement uses TRBV24-1 and TRBJ2-2, with 7 bases aligning to TRBD1. The CDR3 has 15 residues. J gave up 5 bases and V 3 bases, and 5 bases lay outside the gene matches. Per germline, CDR1 KGHDR and CDR2 SFDVKD. CDR3 sequence reads: CATSDPTGKTGELFF. The CDR3 DNA reads as TGTGCCACCAGTGATCCGACAGGGAAGACCGGGGAGCTGTTTTTT.

The V and J genes are TRBV6-1 and TRBJ1-1; the match to TRBD1 covers 7 bases. The CDR3 totals 16 residues. CDR1 and CDR2 from the germline V gene are MNHNS and SASEGT. Unmatched junction bases numbered 9, after V lost 4 bases and J lost 1 base. CDR3 amino acids: CASSAYSGQANTEAFF. CDR3 DNA: TGTGCCAGCAGTGCTTACTCTGGACAGGCGAACACTGAAGCTTTCTTT.

The chain has TRBV7-6 and TRBJ1-4; 7 positions agree with TRBD1. Germline CDR1 SGHVS, CDR2 FNYEAQ. The CDR3 sequence is 16 residues long. V shed 4 bases, J shed 8 bases, and the junction held 13 bases outside the gene matches. CDR3 in amino acids: CASSSSNRGGTEKLFF. CDR3 DNA: TGTGCCAGCAGCTCGTCGAACAGGGGAGGCACCGAAAAACTGTTTTTT. The whole variable domain, filled in from reference TRBV7-6 and TRBJ1-4, reads GAGVSQSPRYKVTKRGQDVALRCDPISGHVSLYWYRQALGQGPEFLTYFNYEAQQDKSGLPNDRFSAERPEGSISTLTIQRTEQRDSAMYRCASSSSNRGGTEKLFFGSGTQLSVL.

The rearrangement uses TRBV4-1 and TRBJ2-3; a possible D gene is TRBD2 (7 bases). V lost 1 base, J lost 2 bases, and 13 bases lay in between. CDR1 is MGHRA, CDR2 YSYEKL, per germline. There are 16 residues in the CDR3. The CDR3 spells CASSQVGGGLTDTQYF. The CDR3 DNA reads TGCGCCAGCAGCCAAGTAGGCGGGGGCCTCACAGATACGCAGTATTTT.

The genes are TRBV27 and TRBJ1-1; 10 bases are a match to TRBD1. The V segment lost 3 bases and the J segment 5 bases; nucleotides outside the gene matches: 3. This CDR3 is built from 14 residues. CDR1 and CDR2 from the germline V gene are MNHEY and SMNVEV (reference sequence). Here the CDR3 reads CASSFGQGVTEAFF. The CDR3 region has the DNA TGTGCCAGCAGTTTCGGACAGGGGGTAACTGAAGCTTTCTTT.

The V and J genes are TRBV23-1 and TRBJ1-2; 9 nucleotides agree with TRBD1. TRBV23-1 is an ORF, and what it does is uncertain. The CDR3 totals 16 residues. V lost 6 bases and J lost 3; bases outside the gene matches: 11. The CDR3 DNA reads TGCGCCAGCAGCCCCGTAAGTACAGGGGGCGACTATGGCTACACCTTC. The encoded protein is CASSPVSTGGDYGYTF.

The V call is TRBV3-1 (or the pseudogene TRBV3-2), the J call TRBJ1-1; D possibly corresponds to TRBD1 (6 bases). The CDR3 sequence is 14 residues long. CDR1 and CDR2 (germline): LGHDT, YNNKEL (reference sequence). V lost 5 bases and J lost 5, with 15 bases in between. The CDR3 sequence is CASSSHLTGTEAFF. CDR3 DNA: TGTGCCAGCAGCTCACACCTCACAGGGACTGAAGCTTTCTTT.

This clone was recorded once. Additional DNA sequences in this sample encode the identical CDR3. The chain carries TRBV18 and TRBJ1-5, with D perhaps TRBD1 (5 bases). Between the trimmed V and J ends, which lost 3 bases and 3 bases, there was a span of 6 bases. From germline, CDR1 is KGHSH and CDR2 LQKENI. The CDR3 is 13 amino acids. The CDR3 sequence is CASSPGPNQPQHF. The CDR3 bases are TGTGCCAGCTCACCGGGGCCCAATCAGCCCCAGCATTTT.

The chain couples TRBV6-5 to TRBJ1-3; no clear D gene. V dropped 7 bases and J dropped 0 bases, with 4 bases sitting between them. The CDR3 spans 12 residues. Germline V lookup: CDR1 MNHEY, CDR2 SVGAGI. The CDR3 loop is CASTLSGNTIYF. CDR3 DNA: TGTGCCAGCACCCTCTCTGGAAACACCATATATTTT.

This clone has more than one count but fewer than ten. This chain uses TRBV2 with TRBJ2-6; maybe TRBD2 (5 bases). Trimming took 10 bases from V and 0 from J, leaving 19 bases between them. The CDR3 is 17 residues long. Germline-derived CDR1 and CDR2 are SNHLY and FYNNEI. The CDR3 loop reads CATRPRTGNSGANVLTF. The CDR3 coding sequence is TGTGCCACCAGGCCTCGGACGGGAAACTCTGGGGCCAACGTCCTGACTTTC. The whole variable domain, remainder taken from reference TRBV2 and TRBJ2-6, is EPEVTQTPSHQVTQMGQEVILRCVPISNHLYFYWYRQILGQKVEFLVSFYNNEISEKSEIFDDQFSVERPDGSNFTLKIRSTKLEDSAMYFCATRPRTGNSGANVLTFGAGSRLTVL.

The CDR3 DNA sequence: TGTGCCAGCAGCTTACAGGGGGTGAGCTCTGGAAACACCATATATTTT. It encodes CASSLQGVSSGNTIYF. The chain has TRBV7-8 and TRBJ1-3, with 7 bases aligning to TRBD1. V was clipped by 2 bases and J by 0 bases; unmatched bases: 4. There are 16 residues in the CDR3. The germline V gene has CDR1 SGHVS and CDR2 FQNEAQ. The full variable domain, in which reference TRBV7-8 and TRBJ1-3 provide the parts outside the CDR3, is GAGVSQSPRYKVAKRGQDVALRCDPISGHVSLFWYQQALGQGPEFLTYFQNEAQLDKSGLPSDRFFAERPEGSVSTLKIQRTQQEDSAVYLCASSLQGVSSGNTIYFGEGSWLTVV.

In this sample, this clone turned up once. The rearrangement links TRBV10-1 to TRBJ2-2, with 8 bases that match TRBD2. Germline trimming cut 10 bases from V and 10 bases from J; bases unmatched to any gene: 14. The CDR3 is 14 residues long. Looked up from germline, CDR1 is WNHNN and CDR2 is SYGVQD (reference sequence). The CDR3 reads CANLVLAGMSELFF. The CDR3 region has the DNA TGCGCCAACCTTGTGTTAGCGGGAATGTCGGAGCTGTTTTTT.

The chain employs TRBV5-1 and TRBJ2-3, with 16 bases aligning to TRBD2. V lost 4 bases and J lost 4; bases outside the gene matches: 6. From germline, CDR1 is SGHRS and CDR2 YFSETQ. The CDR3 runs to 17 residues. The CDR3: CASSPGTSGRAPDTQYF. The CDR3 DNA reads as TGCGCCAGCAGCCCAGGGACTAGCGGGAGGGCCCCAGATACGCAGTATTTT.

The rearrangement joins TRBV11-2 to TRBJ2-7, with TRBD2 matching 11 bases. The length of the CDR3 is 18 residues. With V trimmed by 3 bases and J by 2 bases, 12 bases remained unmatched. Germline values: CDR1 SGHAT, CDR2 FQNNGV. CDR3 in amino acids: CASSFTTSGGRQTYEQYF. The CDR3 DNA sequence: TGTGCCAGCAGCTTTACTACTAGCGGGGGCCGTCAGACCTACGAGCAGTACTTC.

CDR3 sequence reads: CASKKGGGTQPQHF. For the CDR3, the DNA is TGTGCCAGCAAAAAAGGGGGCGGGACCCAGCCCCAGCATTTT. The genes are TRBV2 and TRBJ1-5, with 7 bases fitting TRBD1. The CDR3 is made up of 14 amino acids. The germline V gene encodes CDR1 SNHLY and CDR2 FYNNEI. V shed 7 bases, J shed 7 bases, and the junction held 10 bases outside the gene matches.

In its sample, this clone was seen a few times. The chain links TRBV28 to TRBJ1-3; TRBD1 agrees at 7 bases. The germline CDR1 and CDR2 sequences are MDHEN and SYDVKM. The CDR3 sequence is 15 residues long. The V and J ends lost 6 bases and 0 bases, in that order; junction bases with no gene match: 5. This CDR3 reads CASRRDSNSGNTIYF. The CDR3 DNA reads TGTGCCAGCAGACGGGACAGTAACTCTGGAAACACCATATATTTT.

This sequence joins TRBV2 and TRBJ1-1; TRBD1 matches 9 bases. The CDR3 loop spans 15 amino acids. Germline loops: CDR1 SNHLY, CDR2 FYNNEI. The junction had 10 bases not matched to a gene; V was cut back by 6 bases and J by 5 bases. DNA of the CDR3: TGTGCCAGCAGCCCTGGGACAGGGCGATGGACTGAAGCTTTCTTT. This sequence encodes CASSPGTGRWTEAFF.

The chain couples TRBV3-1 (or the pseudogene TRBV3-2) to TRBJ1-3; D may be TRBD1 (6 bases). The CDR3 length is 15 residues. Germline-derived CDR1 and CDR2 are LGHDT and YNNKEL (reference sequence). V lost 4 bases and J 2 bases, leaving 12 bases between the germline ends. The CDR3 DNA sequence: TGTGCCAGCAGCCTCATTTCAGGGGCTGGAAACACCATATATTTT. Amino acid sequence: CASSLISGAGNTIYF.

The chain links TRBV7-9 to TRBJ1-2; 8 bases map to TRBD1. The trim removed 1 base at V and 4 bases at J, leaving 2 bases unmatched. Germline V gives CDR1 SEHNR, CDR2 FQNEAQ (reference sequence). This CDR3 is 14 amino acids long. CDR3 loop: CASSLGGQGYGYTF. The CDR3 DNA reads TGTGCCAGCAGCTTAGGCGGACAGGGCTATGGCTACACCTTC.

V and J are TRBV5-5 and TRBJ1-5, with a weak D call TRBD1 (5 bases). The CDR3 extends over 14 amino acids. V was cut by 2 bases and J by 2 bases, with 8 bases left in between. Germline CDR1 SGHKS, CDR2 YYEKEE (reference sequence). This CDR3 reads CASSLWGGNQPQHF. In nucleotides, the CDR3 is TGTGCCAGCAGCTTATGGGGCGGCAATCAGCCCCAGCATTTT. The full variable domain, rest sourced from reference TRBV5-5 and TRBJ1-5, is DAGVTQSPTHLIKTRGQQVTLRCSPISGHKSVSWYQQVLGQGPQFIFQYYEKEERGRGNFPDRFSARQFPNYSSELNVNALLLGDSALYLCASSLWGGNQPQHFGDGTRLSIL.